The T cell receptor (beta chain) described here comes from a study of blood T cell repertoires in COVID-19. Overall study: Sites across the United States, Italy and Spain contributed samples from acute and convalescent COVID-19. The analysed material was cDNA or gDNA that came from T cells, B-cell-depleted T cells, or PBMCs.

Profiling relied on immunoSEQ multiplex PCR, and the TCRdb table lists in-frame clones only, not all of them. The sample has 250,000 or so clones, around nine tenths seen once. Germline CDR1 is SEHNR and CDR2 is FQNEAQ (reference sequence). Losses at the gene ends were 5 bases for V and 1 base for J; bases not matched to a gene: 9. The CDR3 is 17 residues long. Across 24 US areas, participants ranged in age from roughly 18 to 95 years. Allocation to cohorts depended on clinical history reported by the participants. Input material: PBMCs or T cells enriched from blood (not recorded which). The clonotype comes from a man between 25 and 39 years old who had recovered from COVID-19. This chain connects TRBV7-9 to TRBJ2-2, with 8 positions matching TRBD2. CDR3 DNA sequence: TGTGCCAGCAGCCCCTACCCCGGGGGGGTGAACACCGGGGAGCTGTTTTTT. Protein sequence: CASSPYPGGVNTGELFF.